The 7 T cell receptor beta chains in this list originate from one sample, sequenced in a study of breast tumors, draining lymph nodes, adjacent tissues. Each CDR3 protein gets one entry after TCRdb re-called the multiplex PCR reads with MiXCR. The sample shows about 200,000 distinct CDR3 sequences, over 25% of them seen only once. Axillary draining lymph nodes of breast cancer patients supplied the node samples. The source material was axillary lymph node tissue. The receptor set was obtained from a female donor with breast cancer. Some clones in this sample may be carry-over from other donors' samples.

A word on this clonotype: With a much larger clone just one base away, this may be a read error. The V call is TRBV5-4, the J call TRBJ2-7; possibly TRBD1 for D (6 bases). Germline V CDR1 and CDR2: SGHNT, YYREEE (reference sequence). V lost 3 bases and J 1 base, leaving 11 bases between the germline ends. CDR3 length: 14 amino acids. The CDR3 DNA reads TGTGCCAGCAGCTCCAGGGACATATCCTACGAGCAGTACTTC. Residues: CASSSRDISYEQYF.

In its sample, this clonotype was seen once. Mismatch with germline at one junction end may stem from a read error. The CDR3 protein is CASSMNAEAFF. In DNA form, the CDR3 reads TGTGCCAGCAGTATGAACGCTGAAGCTTTCTTT. This chain joins TRBV2 and TRBJ1-1; D uncertain. Germline values: CDR1 SNHLY, CDR2 FYNNEI. CDR3 length: 11 amino acids.

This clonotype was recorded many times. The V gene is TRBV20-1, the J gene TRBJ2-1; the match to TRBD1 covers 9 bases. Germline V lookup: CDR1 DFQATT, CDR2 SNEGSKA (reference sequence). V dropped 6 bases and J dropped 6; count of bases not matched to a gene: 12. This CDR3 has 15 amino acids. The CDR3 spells CSALRPDRGANEQFF. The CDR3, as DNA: TGCAGTGCCCTAAGACCCGACAGGGGGGCCAATGAGCAGTTCTTC.

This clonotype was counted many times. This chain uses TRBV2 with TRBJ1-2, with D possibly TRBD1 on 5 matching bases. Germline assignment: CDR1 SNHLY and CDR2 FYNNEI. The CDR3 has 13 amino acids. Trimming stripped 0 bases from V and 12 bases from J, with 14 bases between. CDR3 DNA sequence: TGTGCCAGCAGTGAAGCGCTTCGGGGCGGTCACACCTTC. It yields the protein CASSEALRGGHTF.

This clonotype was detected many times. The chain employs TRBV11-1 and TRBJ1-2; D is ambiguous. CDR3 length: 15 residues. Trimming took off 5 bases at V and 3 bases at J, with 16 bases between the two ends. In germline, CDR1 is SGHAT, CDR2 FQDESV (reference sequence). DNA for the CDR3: TGTGCCAGCAGCCGCGGGAGACATAACCACTATGGCTACACCTTC. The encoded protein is CASSRGRHNHYGYTF. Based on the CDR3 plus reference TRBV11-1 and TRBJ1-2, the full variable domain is EAEVAQSPRYKITEKSQAVAFWCDPISGHATLYWYRQILGQGPELLVQFQDESVVDDSQLPKDRFSAERLKGVDSTLKIQPAELGDSAMYLCASSRGRHNHYGYTFGSGTRLTVV.

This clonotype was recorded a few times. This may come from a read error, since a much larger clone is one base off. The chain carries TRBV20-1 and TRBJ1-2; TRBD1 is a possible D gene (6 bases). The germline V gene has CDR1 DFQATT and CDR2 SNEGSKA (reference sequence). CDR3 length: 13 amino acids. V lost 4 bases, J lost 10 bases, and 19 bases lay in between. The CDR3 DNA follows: TGCAGTGCTATCGACAGGAGTCACAACGCCTACACCTTC. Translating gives CSAIDRSHNAYTF.

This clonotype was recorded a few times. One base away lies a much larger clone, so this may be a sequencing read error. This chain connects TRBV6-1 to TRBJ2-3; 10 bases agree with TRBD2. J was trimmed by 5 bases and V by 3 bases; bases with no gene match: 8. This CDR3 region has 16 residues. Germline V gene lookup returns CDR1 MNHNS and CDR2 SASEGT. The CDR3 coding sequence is TGTGCCAGCAGTGACTCTAGCGGGGGCGGGAGAGATACGCAGTATTTT. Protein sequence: CASSDSSGGGRDTQYF.